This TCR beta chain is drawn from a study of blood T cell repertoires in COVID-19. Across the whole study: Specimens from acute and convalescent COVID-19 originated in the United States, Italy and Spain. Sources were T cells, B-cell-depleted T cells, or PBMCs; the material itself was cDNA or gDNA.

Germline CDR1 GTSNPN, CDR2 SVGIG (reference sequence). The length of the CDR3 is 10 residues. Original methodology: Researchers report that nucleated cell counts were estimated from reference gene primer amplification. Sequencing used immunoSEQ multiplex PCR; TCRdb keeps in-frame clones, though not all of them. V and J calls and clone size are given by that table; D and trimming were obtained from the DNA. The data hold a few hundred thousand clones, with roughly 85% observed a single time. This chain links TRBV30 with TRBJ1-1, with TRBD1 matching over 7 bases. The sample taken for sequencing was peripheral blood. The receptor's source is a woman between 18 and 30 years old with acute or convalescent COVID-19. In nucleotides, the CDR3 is TGTGCAGGGGGCGAGACTGAAGCTTTCTTT. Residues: CAGGETEAFF. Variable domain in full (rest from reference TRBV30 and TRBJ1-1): SQTIHQWPATLVQPVGSPLSLECTVEGTSNPNLYWYRQAAGRGLQLLFYSVGIGQISSEVPQNLSASRPQDRQFILSSKKLLLSDSGFYLCAGGETEAFFGQGTRLTVV.